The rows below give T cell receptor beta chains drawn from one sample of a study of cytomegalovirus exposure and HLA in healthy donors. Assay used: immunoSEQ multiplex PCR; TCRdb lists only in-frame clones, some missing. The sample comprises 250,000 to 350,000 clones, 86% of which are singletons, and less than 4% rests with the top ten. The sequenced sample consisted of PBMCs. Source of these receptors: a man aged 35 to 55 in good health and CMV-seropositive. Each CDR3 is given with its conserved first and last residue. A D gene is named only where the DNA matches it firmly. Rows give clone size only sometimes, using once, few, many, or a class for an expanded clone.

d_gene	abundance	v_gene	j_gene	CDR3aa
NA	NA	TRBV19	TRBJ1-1	CASSIAGQYTEAFF
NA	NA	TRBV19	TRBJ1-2	CASSPRDRFGYTF
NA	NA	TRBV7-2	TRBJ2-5	CASSPTRGLKETQYF
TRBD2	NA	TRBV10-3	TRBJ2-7	CAISAGTSDYEQYF
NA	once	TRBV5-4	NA	CASSFAGSYEQYF
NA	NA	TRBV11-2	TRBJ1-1	CASSPLRGRNTEAFF
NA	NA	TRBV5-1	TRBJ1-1	CASSLGTLNTEAFF
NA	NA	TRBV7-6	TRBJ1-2	CASSRDINYGYTF
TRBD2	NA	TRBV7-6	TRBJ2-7	CASSLAGEGPRWGLSEQYF
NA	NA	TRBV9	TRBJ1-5	CASSVVPEQPQHF
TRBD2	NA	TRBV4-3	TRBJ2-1	CASSQVLAGVGDEQFF
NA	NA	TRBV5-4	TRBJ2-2	CASRSGAENTGELFF
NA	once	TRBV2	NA	CASSGSLYEQYF
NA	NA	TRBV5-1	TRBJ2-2	CASSLPQVNTGELFF
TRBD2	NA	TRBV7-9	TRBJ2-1	CASSLASSGSSYNEQFF